This record covers a single T cell receptor (beta chain). This clone was picked up one time. The antigen it recognizes is unknown. It has no much larger one-base neighbor in the sample; base qualities were not kept. The sample's treatment or condition label is to be understood as: randomized to nivolumab then ipilimumab (arm A) or the reverse (arm B). None of the patients in the trial had previously been given DNA-damaging chemotherapy. The samples were obtained from melanoma patients enrolled in CheckMate 064, an open-label, randomized phase II trial testing sequential checkpoint blockade. Tumor TCR sequencing used genomic DNA from formalin-fixed paraffin-embedded (FFPE) tissue samples. The sample is drawn from a study of sequential checkpoint blockade in melanoma (dated 2019 in TCRdb). In terms of the full investigation: Patients were randomized 1:1 to first-line nivolumab followed by ipilimumab (arm A) or ipilimumab followed by nivolumab (arm B). DNA from about 100 pretreatment melanoma tumor samples underwent TCRbeta immunosequencing. The same lesion was the source of around 80% of the matched pre- and post-treatment tumor biopsy pairs. Fewer than 25 patients had matched tumor biopsies taken before treatment and at week 13, after single-agent nivolumab (arm A) or ipilimumab (arm B). Both trial sequences were followed by maintenance nivolumab.

The immunoSEQ Assay was used to immunosequence TCRbeta CDR3 regions from genomic DNA. Before high-throughput sequencing, genomic DNA was amplified using bias-controlled multiplex PCR. Per the original workflow: To quantify the absolute abundance of each unique TCRbeta CDR3 region, the sequences were collapsed and filtered. Clonality, defined as 1 minus Pielou's evenness, was calculated using only productive rearrangements. Tumor T-cell fraction was calculated by normalizing TCRbeta template counts to usable DNA, which was estimated from several housekeeping genes. Clones with significantly greater frequencies in on-treatment versus baseline samples were identified using a previously published method. TCRdb provides this immuneACCESS table in a form limited to in-frame rearrangements. Some clones are lacking; in checked studies, under half of them reflect an unresolved V gene, and why the rest are absent is not known. Clone size and the V and J calls come from that table; the DNA yielded D and trimming. In this sample the table shows fewer than 15,000 clones, over 20% of which occur a single time. The top ten clonotypes cover approximately 5.8% of the sample.

The cysteine opens and the phenylalanine closes a CDR3 of 13 amino acids. Just the 39-base CDR3 DNA is kept, in frame starting at base 1. CDR1 and CDR2 (LNHDA, SQIVND) derive from the germline V gene (reference sequence). V gives up 4 bases and J gives up 2 bases, and the segment between their germline ends measures 9 bases. Study-level results and caveats: Tumor T-cell fraction and clonality were correlated with PD-L1 staining and CD8+ T-cell counts, but not with mutational load. Larger, independent patient cohorts are needed to validate the response-prediction model that combines TCR metrics and mutation burden. Patients with increases in tumor T-cell fraction and clonality by week 13 were approximately 30 times more likely to achieve clinical benefit. In the nivolumab-first arm (arm A), an association was found between pretreatment tumor TIL clonality and response (P = .04). Within-arm analyses of tumor T-cell fraction were constrained by small sample sizes and reduced statistical power.

This chain is built from TRBV19 and TRBJ2-7; the D gene is not confidently resolved. The sequence derives from a human donor with melanoma. This specimen was tumor tissue (inferred from file names), taken from a patient given nivolumab and ipilimumab in sequence. The DNA sequence is TGTGCCAGTAGTAGCGGCGGAACCTACGAGCAGTACTTC. This yields the protein CASSSGGTYEQYF.